The present T cell receptor (beta chain) was sequenced within a study of blood T cell repertoires in COVID-19. The table came from immunoSEQ multiplex PCR; TCRdb's copy has only in-frame clones and leaves some out. The sample lists 140,000 to 150,000 clones; around 80% were seen once. Germline CDR1 is LGHNA and CDR2 is YNFKEQ. Trimming removed 0 bases at V and 2 bases at J, with 14 bases between. This CDR3 has 17 amino acids. Source material: peripheral blood. This sequence joins TRBV4-2 and TRBJ1-5; D is ambiguous. This sequence was found in a human donor with acute or convalescent COVID-19. The donor label of this sample is uncertain. CDR3 in DNA: TGTGCCAGCAGCCAAGAGATGGGCATGAGGGGCAATCAGCCCCAGCATTTT. Translation: CASSQEMGMRGNQPQHF.